This TCR beta chain was captured by sequencing in a study of blood T cell repertoires in COVID-19. Overall study context: The United States, Italy and Spain provided the acute and convalescent COVID-19 samples. PBMCs, B-cell-depleted T cells, or T cells were the source of the cDNA or gDNA that made up the material.

Measured with immunoSEQ multiplex PCR; TCRdb has only the in-frame clones, and not every one. The top ten clones hold roughly 19% of a sample with about 150,000 clones, around four fifths of them seen once. Germline lookup yields CDR1 SGHVS and CDR2 FQNEAQ. The CDR3 is 14 residues long. The ends were cut back, 2 bases at V and 8 bases at J, with 12 bases in the middle. J is TRBJ1-4 and V is TRBV7-8; D possibly corresponds to TRBD1 (5 bases). The sequenced sample was peripheral blood. This clonotype originated in a woman aged 70-85 years who had recovered from COVID-19. The CDR3 loop is CASSLSFPGEKLFF. CDR3 nucleotide sequence: TGTGCCAGCAGCTTAAGCTTCCCAGGGGAAAAACTGTTTTTT.